Listed below are T cell receptor beta chains from one sample, sequenced in a study of control samples from healthy donors and cancer patients. Measured with immunoSEQ multiplex PCR; TCRdb has only the in-frame clones, and not every one. This sample has some 120,000 clones, with around 90% found just once. The sample consisted of blood. All receptors come from a man between 40 and 49 years old in good health. Both conserved end residues are part of each CDR3. A D gene is named only where the DNA matches it firmly. A row's size may be missing; if present it is once, few, many or a size class.

size	D	V	J	CDR3	DNA
NA	TRBD1	TRBV18	TRBJ1-1	CASSPGGRSTEAFF	TGTGCCAGCTCGCCAGGGGGCCGGAGCACTGAAGCTTTCTTT
NA	NA	TRBV21-1	TRBJ2-4	CASSKVGHQGDIQYF	TGTGCCAGCAGCAAAGTGGGACACCAAGGGGACATTCAGTACTTC
NA	NA	TRBV7-8	TRBJ2-1	CASTNRTSNEQFF	TGTGCCAGCACCAATCGGACTTCAAATGAGCAGTTCTTC
NA	NA	TRBV5-1	TRBJ1-2	CASSQDGKAHGYTF	TGCGCCAGCAGCCAGGACGGAAAGGCACATGGCTACACCTTC
NA	NA	TRBV4-1	TRBJ2-3	CASSQDPGTRTDTQYF	TGCGCCAGCAGCCAAGATCCCGGTACACGCACAGATACGCAGTATTTT
NA	TRBD1	TRBV5-8	TRBJ2-1	CASSLDRGRYNEQFF	TGTGCCAGCAGCTTGGACAGGGGGCGATACAATGAGCAGTTCTTC
NA	NA	TRBV6-1	TRBJ2-3	CASSASLGPSSTDTQYF	TGTGCCAGCAGTGCATCTCTCGGACCATCCAGCACAGATACGCAGTATTTT
NA	TRBD1	TRBV6-5	TRBJ2-7	CASTKTGTYEQYF	TGTGCCAGCACCAAGACAGGGACCTACGAGCAGTACTTC
NA	NA	TRBV11-3	TRBJ2-2	CASTWAGPSNTGELFF	TGTGCCAGCACCTGGGCCGGGCCATCGAACACCGGGGAGCTGTTTTTT
NA	TRBD1	TRBV6-5	TRBJ1-2	CASSRDRGNYGYTF	TGTGCCAGCAGTAGGGACAGGGGTAACTATGGCTACACCTTC
once	NA	TRBV7-2	TRBJ2-7	CASSLAWTNYEQYF	TGTGCCAGCAGCTTAGCCTGGACTAACTACGAGCAGTACTTC
NA	NA	TRBV27	TRBJ1-4	CASSMGVLEKLFF	TGTGCCAGCAGTATGGGGGTTTTGGAAAAACTGTTTTTT
once	NA	TRBV6-1	TRBJ1-6	CASSEATGAKYSPLHF	TGTGCCAGCAGTGAAGCTACGGGGGCAAAGTATTCACCCCTCCACTTT
NA	TRBD2	TRBV11-3	TRBJ2-5	CASGIYGGAEETQYF	TGTGCCAGCGGGATATACGGGGGGGCCGAAGAGACCCAGTACTTC
NA	TRBD1	TRBV5-6	TRBJ1-2	CASSPRTGGVYGYTF	TGTGCCAGCAGCCCGAGGACAGGGGGCGTCTATGGCTACACCTTC
NA	NA	TRBV7-2	TRBJ2-7	CASSPRLGSYEQYF	TGTGCCAGCAGCCCGCGCCTAGGCTCCTACGAGCAGTACTTC
NA	NA	TRBV18	TRBJ2-1	CASSPTAQMGGRAYNEQFF	TGTGCCAGCTCACCAACGGCCCAAATGGGGGGGCGTGCCTACAATGAGCAGTTCTTC
NA	NA	TRBV4-1	TRBJ1-4	CASSQAVGELREKLFF	TGCGCCAGCAGCCAAGCGGTGGGAGAACTAAGGGAAAAACTGTTTTTT
NA	NA	TRBV25-1	TRBJ2-5	CASSEYRRGPQETQYF	TGTGCCAGCAGTGAATATCGCAGGGGACCTCAAGAGACCCAGTACTTC
NA	TRBD1	TRBV11-3	TRBJ1-2	CASSSPTGFLNYGYTF	TGTGCCAGCAGCTCGCCGACAGGGTTTCTTAACTATGGCTACACCTTC
NA	NA	TRBV11-3	TRBJ1-2	CASSLLGGYGYTF	TGTGCCAGCAGTTTATTAGGCGGCTATGGCTACACCTTC
NA	TRBD1	TRBV19	TRBJ2-5	CASSKLPGQGTQYF	TGTGCCAGTAGTAAACTTCCGGGACAGGGGACCCAGTACTTC
once	NA	TRBV5-4	TRBJ1-2	CASSLRGFYGYTF	TGTGCCAGCAGCTTACGGGGGTTCTATGGCTACACCTTC
NA	NA	TRBV5-6	TRBJ2-7	CASSPLAATYEQYF	TGTGCCAGCAGCCCCCTGGCAGCTACCTACGAGCAGTACTTC
NA	TRBD1	TRBV12-3/TRBV12-4	TRBJ1-2	CASSTGGYGYTF	TGTGCCAGCAGTACAGGGGGCTATGGCTACACCTTC
NA	NA	TRBV18	TRBJ2-6	CASSLDILRANVLTF	TGTGCCAGCTCACTGGACATCTTGAGGGCCAACGTCCTGACTTTC
NA	NA	TRBV29-1	TRBJ1-1	CSVEAPVGPEAFF	TGCAGCGTTGAAGCCCCTGTGGGTCCTGAAGCTTTCTTT
NA	NA	TRBV6-2/TRBV6-3	TRBJ2-7	CASSYDRQYYTYEQYF	TGTGCCAGCAGTTATGACCGACAGTACTATACCTACGAGCAGTACTTC
NA	TRBD1	TRBV18	TRBJ1-6	CASSPIIQGAQSVSPLHF	TGTGCCAGCTCACCAATAATACAGGGGGCGCAGAGTGTTTCACCCCTCCACTTT
NA	TRBD2	TRBV14	TRBJ2-5	CASSLRRGTIQETQYF	TGTGCCAGCAGTCTCCGGCGGGGGACGATCCAAGAGACCCAGTACTTC
NA	NA	TRBV7-2	TRBJ2-1	CASNPGAFNEQFF	TGTGCCAGCAACCCTGGGGCCTTCAATGAGCAGTTCTTC
NA	TRBD1	TRBV28	TRBJ1-3	CASSPTGVSGNTIYF	TGTGCCAGCAGTCCGACAGGGGTCTCTGGAAACACCATATATTTT
NA	TRBD2	TRBV6-2/TRBV6-3	TRBJ2-1	CASSPREAGDMEFF	TGTGCCAGCAGTCCCCGCGAAGCGGGGGATATGGAGTTCTTC
NA	TRBD2	TRBV4-3	TRBJ2-3	CASSQGLAGGSTDTQYF	TGCGCCAGCAGCCAAGGACTAGCGGGGGGTAGCACAGATACGCAGTATTTT
NA	TRBD1	TRBV11-3	TRBJ1-6	CASSLRTGDNSPLHF	TGTGCCAGCAGCTTAAGGACAGGGGATAATTCACCCCTCCACTTT
once	NA	TRBV6-2/TRBV6-3	TRBJ2-1	CASSYYWGGAQDEQFF	TGTGCCAGCAGTTACTATTGGGGGGGCGCCCAGGACGAGCAGTTCTTC
NA	TRBD1	TRBV11-1	TRBJ2-5	CASSLDRGRSETQYF	TGTGCCAGCAGCTTAGACAGGGGGCGGTCAGAGACCCAGTACTTC
NA	NA	TRBV30	TRBJ2-1	CAWSPTRLGGGYNEQFF	TGTGCCTGGAGCCCCACCCGACTAGGGGGTGGATACAATGAGCAGTTCTTC
NA	TRBD1	TRBV2	TRBJ2-7	CASSGTGSYEQYF	TGTGCCTCCTCCGGGACAGGGTCCTACGAGCAGTACTTC
few	NA	TRBV9	TRBJ2-3	CASSVATGLTDTQYF	TGTGCCAGCAGCGTAGCAACAGGACTCACAGATACGCAGTATTTT
few	NA	TRBV29-1	TRBJ1-2	CSVVRLNYGYTF	TGCAGCGTTGTAAGGCTGAACTATGGCTACACCTTC
NA	NA	TRBV7-9	TRBJ2-3	CASTRHTDTQYF	TGTGCCAGCACTCGCCACACAGATACGCAGTATTTT
NA	NA	TRBV13	TRBJ1-1	CASSLPGPEAFF	TGTGCCAGCAGCTTACCGGGCCCTGAAGCTTTCTTT
many	TRBD2	TRBV25-1	TRBJ2-7	CASSATGGTYYEQYF	TGTGCCAGCAGTGCGACGGGGGGGACGTACTACGAGCAGTACTTC
NA	NA	TRBV5-6	TRBJ2-7	CASRRIRDEQYF	TGTGCCAGCAGGAGGATCCGGGACGAGCAGTACTTC
NA	NA	TRBV5-1	TRBJ2-5	CASSLVTQAETQYF	TGCGCCAGCAGCTTAGTGACTCAAGCGGAGACCCAGTACTTC
NA	NA	TRBV25-1	TRBJ1-1	CASSVASEAFF	TGTGCCAGCAGTGTGGCCAGCGAAGCTTTCTTT